This T cell receptor (beta chain) was obtained from a study of T cell responses to AZD1222 COVID-19 vaccine. Germline V gives CDR1 SGHAT, CDR2 FQNNGV. Between the trimmed V and J ends, which lost 1 base and 4 bases, there was a span of 8 bases. This CDR3 has 14 amino acids. The assay was immunoSEQ multiplex PCR, and TCRdb's table has in-frame clones only and misses some. The table has 150,000 or so clones, 91% seen once; the top ten hold more than 1.3%. This material consisted of peripheral blood, taken on day 0 of AZD1222 vaccination. The TCR was taken from an adult in good health. V is TRBV11-2 and J is TRBJ1-3; TRBD1 might be the D (6 bases). The CDR3 loop is CASSLGGQGNTIYF. CDR3 in DNA: TGTGCCAGCAGCTTAGGAGGACAGGGAAACACCATATATTTT.